The T cell receptor (beta chain) under discussion was sequenced for a study of CXCR3-negative and CXCR3-positive naive CD8 T cells. About this clonotype itself: Its specificity is not known.

The length of the CDR3 is 14 residues. Germline CDR1 is MDHEN and CDR2 is SYDVKM. The study's findings and limits: The study found more hydrophobic TRB CDR3s in CXCR3-positive naive cells than in CXCR3-negative naive cells. Memory cells differed in TRBV-TRBJ usage, but naive CXCR3-negative and CXCR3-positive cells had similar usage.

TRB cDNA was prepared as libraries by UMI-labeled 5' RACE. One entry per CDR3 protein, without DNA, is what TCRdb gives after re-calling the 5' RACE reads. The data include approximately 88,000 distinct CDR3 sequences; the top ten clones carry approximately 1.7%. CD45RO-CCR7+CD27+CD95- cells counted as naive CD8+ T cells. V gene TRBV28 combines with J gene TRBJ2-5. The sequence derives from a human donor in good health. Some clones in this sample may be carry-over from other donors' samples. The sequenced sample was naive CXCR3- CD8+ T cells from blood. Subset specified: CD45RO-CCR7+CD27+CD95- naive CD8+ T cells lacking CXCR3 (TNR3-). CDR3 loop: CASSLYQEQETQYF.